This passage covers 25 T cell receptor beta chains from one sample sequenced in a study of T cell changes during pregnancy in multiple sclerosis. Using immunoSEQ multiplex PCR, the repertoire was profiled, and TCRdb retains in-frame clones only, with some absent. The sample includes 30,000 to 45,000 clones, 92% of them seen just once. This specimen was CD8+ T cells from peripheral blood mononuclear cells, taken before pregnancy. All receptors come from a female donor with multiple sclerosis, enrolled in a pregnancy study.

V is TRBV7-7 and J is TRBJ2-3, with TRBD1 as a possible D gene (6 bases). V gave up 5 bases and J gave up 0 bases, with 15 bases separating them. Looked up from germline, CDR1 is SSHAT and CDR2 is FNYEAQ (reference sequence). The CDR3 totals 16 residues. The CDR3 nucleotides read TGTGCCAGCAGCCAAGGTCTGAGGGGGAGCACAGATACGCAGTATTTT. Protein: CASSQGLRGSTDTQYF.

The chain is built from TRBV28 and TRBJ1-1, with D perhaps TRBD1 (5 bases). V dropped 6 bases and J dropped 7 bases, with 18 bases sitting between them. In germline, CDR1 is MDHEN, CDR2 SYDVKM. This CDR3 is built from 14 residues. The CDR3 loop reads CASSYQGLGYEAFF. The CDR3 region has the DNA TGTGCCAGCAGCTACCAGGGCCTGGGGTATGAAGCTTTCTTT.

The chain has TRBV9 and TRBJ1-2, with 7 bases identical to TRBD1. Germline trimming cut 8 bases from V and 4 bases from J; bases unmatched to any gene: 8. This CDR3 is 13 amino acids long. Per the germline V gene, CDR1 is SGDLS and CDR2 is YYNGEE. In nucleotides, the CDR3 is TGTGCCAGTAGGCCCGGGACAGCCTATGGCTACACCTTC. This encodes CASRPGTAYGYTF.

The V call is TRBV5-1, the J call TRBJ2-7; D call uncertain. This CDR3 spans 16 amino acids. Germline lookup yields CDR1 SGHRS and CDR2 YFSETQ. V was shortened by 0 bases and J by 0 bases, with 13 bases between the two germline ends. Written as DNA, the CDR3 is TGCGCCAGCAGCTTGGTCGCAGCGTGGAGCTCCTACGAGCAGTACTTC. Residues: CASSLVAAWSSYEQYF.

This chain uses TRBV5-1 with TRBJ1-1; no firm D call. Germline CDR1 SGHRS, CDR2 YFSETQ. The CDR3 loop spans 16 amino acids. V lost 4 bases and J 1 base, leaving 17 bases between the germline ends. The CDR3 sequence is CASSPKVAIQNTEAFF. In nucleotides, the CDR3 is TGCGCCAGCAGCCCGAAGGTAGCAATTCAGAACACTGAAGCTTTCTTT.

CDR3 in DNA: TGTGCCAGCAGCTTAGCTAGCGGGAGGCCCACAGATACGCAGTATTTT. It codes for CASSLASGRPTDTQYF. The V and J genes are TRBV13 and TRBJ2-3; 11 bases map to TRBD2. CDR1 and CDR2 (germline): PRHDT, FYEKMQ (reference sequence). Trimming removed 1 base from V and 2 bases from J; junction bases left unmatched: 2. This CDR3 spans 16 amino acids.

This sequence joins TRBV2 and TRBJ2-7, with a weak D call TRBD1 (6 bases). V was shortened by 7 bases and J by 2 bases, with 9 bases between the two germline ends. The length of the CDR3 is 12 residues. Looked up from germline, CDR1 is SNHLY and CDR2 is FYNNEI. CDR3 residues: CASMGAAYEQYF. DNA of the CDR3: TGTGCCAGCATGGGGGCGGCCTACGAGCAGTACTTC.

The chain recombines TRBV9 with TRBJ1-3; 8 nucleotides agree with TRBD1. Losses at the gene ends were 3 bases for V and 2 bases for J; bases not matched to a gene: 10. The CDR3 loop spans 17 amino acids. From germline, CDR1 is SGDLS and CDR2 YYNGEE. CDR3 in amino acids: CASSAPLTGEAGNTIYF. In DNA form, the CDR3 reads TGTGCCAGCAGCGCGCCTTTGACAGGGGAAGCTGGAAACACCATATATTTT.

The rearrangement joins TRBV11-2 to TRBJ2-5; the match to TRBD2 covers 10 bases. The V and J ends lost 2 bases and 6 bases, in that order; junction bases with no gene match: 6. The germline V gene has CDR1 SGHAT and CDR2 FQNNGV. CDR3 length equals 15 residues. The CDR3 nucleotides read TGTGCCAGCAGCTTATCTAGCGGGAGAGGAAAGACCCAGTACTTC. Translation: CASSLSSGRGKTQYF. Full variable domain (rest looked up from reference TRBV11-2 and TRBJ2-5): EAGVAQSPRYKIIEKRQSVAFWCNPISGHATLYWYQQILGQGPKLLIQFQNNGVVDDSQLPKDRFSAERLKGVDSTLKIQPAKLEDSAVYLCASSLSSGRGKTQYFGPGTRLLVL.

This chain links TRBV27 with TRBJ2-3; TRBD2 aligns across 7 bases. Losses at the gene ends were 8 bases for V and 5 bases for J; bases not matched to a gene: 13. The CDR3 sequence is 15 residues long. Germline V gives CDR1 MNHEY, CDR2 SMNVEV (reference sequence). The CDR3 DNA reads TGTGCCAGCTCCCCTAAAGGCGGGAGAGGAGATACGCAGTATTTT. Amino acid sequence: CASSPKGGRGDTQYF.

The chain combines TRBV27 with TRBJ1-1; maybe TRBD1 (5 bases). Trimming stripped 4 bases from V and 0 bases from J, with 6 bases between. CDR3 length: 13 amino acids. Germline loops: CDR1 MNHEY, CDR2 SMNVEV (reference sequence). CDR3 in DNA: TGTGCCAGCAGTTCACAGGTGAACACTGAAGCTTTCTTT. Encoded protein: CASSSQVNTEAFF.

The chain links TRBV7-2 to TRBJ1-5, with D unclear. Trimming took off 5 bases at V and 0 bases at J, with 5 bases between the two ends. Germline V gene sequence: CDR1 SGHTA, CDR2 FQGNSA. The CDR3 runs to 13 residues. The CDR3 sequence is CASSPYSNQPQHF. In nucleotides, the CDR3 is TGTGCCAGCAGCCCGTATAGCAATCAGCCCCAGCATTTT.

The rearrangement links TRBV11-2 to TRBJ2-7; perhaps TRBD2 as D (5 bases). Between the trimmed V and J ends, which lost 5 bases and 3 bases, there was a span of 11 bases. Per the germline V gene, CDR1 is SGHAT and CDR2 is FQNNGV. This CDR3 comprises 13 residues. CDR3 residues: CASSIAGNYEQYF. The CDR3 region has the DNA TGTGCCAGCAGCATAGCCGGGAACTACGAGCAGTACTTC.

CDR3 DNA: TGTGCCAGTAGTATGTTGGGGCCAGATACGCAGTATTTT. It codes for CASSMLGPDTQYF. This chain links TRBV19 with TRBJ2-3; a possible D gene is TRBD1 (5 bases). This CDR3 has 13 amino acids. V was trimmed by 3 bases and J by 4 bases, leaving 8 bases between them. Germline CDR1 reads LNHDA; CDR2 reads SQIVND (reference sequence). The full variable domain, its missing parts supplied by reference TRBV19 and TRBJ2-3, is DGGITQSPKYLFRKEGQNVTLSCEQNLNHDAMYWYRQDPGQGLRLIYYSQIVNDFQKGDIAEGYSVSREKKESFPLTVTSAQKNPTAFYLCASSMLGPDTQYFGPGTRLTVL.

The chain joins TRBV27 to TRBJ1-4, with 9 bases matching TRBD1. The germline CDR1 and CDR2 sequences are MNHEY and SMNVEV (reference sequence). This CDR3 comprises 16 residues. The J segment lost 3 bases and the V segment lost 5 bases, leaving 7 bases of the junction unmatched. The CDR3 protein is CASSPDRGPANEKLFF. CDR3 DNA: TGTGCCAGCAGTCCGGACAGGGGCCCGGCTAATGAAAAACTGTTTTTT.

This clone was seen a single time. The genes are TRBV2 and TRBJ2-7; 7 bases agree with TRBD1. The V and J ends lost 3 bases and 2 bases, in that order; junction bases with no gene match: 4. Germline V CDR1 and CDR2: SNHLY, FYNNEI. This CDR3 has 14 amino acids. The CDR3 sequence: CASSDGQVAYEQYF. The CDR3 nucleotides read TGTGCCAGCAGTGATGGACAGGTCGCCTACGAGCAGTACTTC. Looking up the rest from reference TRBV2 and TRBJ2-7 gives the full variable domain: EPEVTQTPSHQVTQMGQEVILRCVPISNHLYFYWYRQILGQKVEFLVSFYNNEISEKSEIFDDQFSVERPDGSNFTLKIRSTKLEDSAMYFCASSDGQVAYEQYFGPGTRLTVT.

The chain combines TRBV9 with TRBJ2-1, with a possible D match to TRBD2 (7 bases). The V gene lost 0 bases and the J gene lost 12 bases, with 19 bases spanning the gap. Looked up from germline, CDR1 is SGDLS and CDR2 is YYNGEE. There are 15 residues in the CDR3. In DNA form, the CDR3 reads TGTGCCAGCAGCGTAGAGGGGGGGGCCACTTCTCGGCAGTTCTTC. As protein: CASSVEGGATSRQFF. Full variable domain (missing parts from reference TRBV9 and TRBJ2-1): DSGVTQTPKHLITATGQRVTLRCSPRSGDLSVYWYQQSLDQGLQFLIQYYNGEERAKGNILERFSAQQFPDLHSELNLSSLELGDSALYFCASSVEGGATSRQFFGPGTRLTVL.

In DNA form, the CDR3 reads TGTGCCTCGGACAGGGGTGCGGTGAGCACCGGGGAGCTGTTTTTT. Amino acid sequence: CASDRGAVSTGELFF. V gene TRBV9 combines with J gene TRBJ2-2, with 9 bases that match TRBD1. Germline trimming cut 10 bases from V and 4 bases from J; bases unmatched to any gene: 11. Germline V lookup: CDR1 SGDLS, CDR2 YYNGEE. The CDR3 spans 15 residues.

The V call is TRBV7-8, the J call TRBJ2-1; 7 bases match TRBD2. Germline CDR1 reads SGHVS; CDR2 reads FQNEAQ. This CDR3 comprises 16 residues. V was clipped by 1 base and J by 4 bases; unmatched bases: 7. The CDR3 reads CASSLVGGRRYNEQFF. The CDR3 coding sequence is TGTGCCAGCAGCTTAGTGGGCGGGAGACGTTACAATGAGCAGTTCTTC.

The chain has TRBV29-1 and TRBJ2-1; 16 positions agree with TRBD2. CDR1 is SQVTM, CDR2 ANQGSEA, per germline. V shed 6 bases, J shed 0 bases, and the junction held 8 bases outside the gene matches. This CDR3 has 18 residues. The CDR3 region is CSVEGTSGGEVSYNEQFF. CDR3 in DNA: TGCAGCGTCGAGGGGACTAGCGGGGGGGAGGTCTCCTACAATGAGCAGTTCTTC.

The CDR3 spells CATARGASITEAFF. CDR3 coding DNA: TGTGCCACCGCCCGGGGGGCGAGTATCACTGAAGCTTTCTTT. This chain links TRBV27 with TRBJ1-1, with D possibly matching TRBD1 (6 bases). Germline loops: CDR1 MNHEY, CDR2 SMNVEV (reference sequence). The CDR3 has 14 amino acids. V was pared by 10 bases and J by 4 bases, with 19 bases between.

The V gene is TRBV4-1, the J gene TRBJ1-3; D remains ambiguous. Trimming removed 1 base from V and 8 bases from J, with 12 bases in between. The CDR3 sequence is 14 residues long. Germline V gives CDR1 MGHRA, CDR2 YSYEKL. CDR3 sequence: CASSQASFEDTIYF. Written as DNA, the CDR3 is TGCGCCAGCAGCCAAGCCTCGTTTGAGGACACCATATATTTT.

This chain connects TRBV4-1 to TRBJ1-2; D is ambiguous. V gave up 0 bases and J gave up 0 bases, with 11 bases separating them. Germline CDR1 and CDR2: MGHRA and YSYEKL. This CDR3 spans 16 amino acids. CDR3 nucleotide sequence: TGCGCCAGCAGCCAAGATGGGAGCCCGACTAACTATGGCTACACCTTC. Its translation is CASSQDGSPTNYGYTF.

V and J are TRBV7-9 and TRBJ2-5; perhaps TRBD1 as D (6 bases). CDR3 length: 15 residues. V lost 3 bases and J lost 3, with 14 bases in between. Germline assignment: CDR1 SEHNR and CDR2 FQNEAQ (reference sequence). The CDR3 DNA is TGTGCCAGCAGCTTCCGCGGACAGCTGGAAGAGACCCAGTACTTC. Translating gives CASSFRGQLEETQYF.

The J gene is TRBJ2-5, the V gene TRBV7-2; no definite D call. Germline V gene data show CDR1 as SGHTA and CDR2 as FQGNSA. V gave up 4 bases and J gave up 2 bases, with 2 bases separating them. The length of the CDR3 is 11 residues. In DNA form, the CDR3 reads TGTGCCAGCAGCTCTCAAGAGACCCAGTACTTC. It codes for CASSSQETQYF.